The 10 T cell receptor beta chains given below trace back to one sample, sequenced in a study of T-cell reconstitution after alpha-beta-depleted transplantation in children. It was with unique molecular identifiers that the TCRbeta library was prepared. Via MiXCR, TCRdb re-called the PCR reads, giving one row per CDR3 protein. The sample holds 65,000 to 75,000 distinct CDR3 sequences, 4.9% seen once. Sequenced material: PBMCs, mostly from graft donor cells, taken 180 days after TCRalphabeta/CD19-depleted stem cell transplant. Receptors originate from a boy under two years old who had a stem cell transplant for acute myeloid leukemia, so the T cells may come from the graft donor.

This clonotype has at least ten counts. The rearrangement joins TRBV5-1 to TRBJ1-1; maybe TRBD1 (6 bases). CDR1 and CDR2 (germline): SGHRS, YFSETQ. The V gene lost 3 bases and the J gene lost 0 bases, with 12 bases spanning the gap. The CDR3 is 15 amino acids. The CDR3 coding sequence is TGCGCCAGCAGCTCTAGGGGGGCGATGAACACTGAAGCTTTCTTT. Protein product: CASSSRGAMNTEAFF.

V usage is TRBV7-2 and J usage is TRBJ2-6; D perhaps matches TRBD2 (6 bases). The CDR3 totals 15 residues. Germline V lookup: CDR1 SGHTA, CDR2 FQGNSA. Trimming removed 3 bases from V and 4 bases from J, with 10 bases in between. The CDR3 loop is CASSLGRGGANVLTF. The CDR3 DNA is TGTGCCAGCAGCTTGGGCCGGGGGGGGGCCAACGTCCTGACTTTC.

This clonotype showed up many times. The rearrangement links TRBV5-1 to TRBJ2-3; weak D call: TRBD1 (5 bases). The V gene lost 3 bases and the J gene lost 4 bases, with 15 bases spanning the gap. The germline V gene has CDR1 SGHRS and CDR2 YFSETQ. The CDR3 extends over 15 amino acids. DNA of the CDR3: TGCGCCAGCAGCTGGAGACAGTTTTCATCAGATACGCAGTATTTT. Amino acids: CASSWRQFSSDTQYF.

There are many counts of this clonotype. The J gene is TRBJ2-2, the V gene TRBV4-1; D ambiguous. The V and J ends lost 4 bases and 1 base respectively, with 13 bases between them. The CDR3 sequence is 16 residues long. CDR1 is MGHRA and CDR2 is YSYEKL in the germline V gene. The CDR3: CASSLPRAMNTGELFF. The CDR3 DNA is TGCGCCAGCAGCCTCCCCCGGGCGATGAACACCGGGGAGCTGTTTTTT.

This clonotype was recorded at least ten times. This sequence joins TRBV4-1 and TRBJ1-3; unclear D gene. Germline CDR1 reads MGHRA; CDR2 reads YSYEKL. CDR3 length: 15 amino acids. Trimming removed 2 bases from V and 0 bases from J, with 8 bases in between. The CDR3 sequence is CASSQRRASGNTIYF. Written as DNA, the CDR3 is TGCGCCAGCAGCCAACGCCGCGCCTCTGGAAACACCATATATTTT.

In its sample, this clonotype was seen many times. The chain is built from TRBV3-1 and TRBJ2-7; D might be TRBD1 (5 bases). The CDR3 contains 14 residues. Per germline, CDR1 LGHDT and CDR2 YNNKEL (reference sequence). V was trimmed by 4 bases and J by 6 bases, leaving 16 bases between them. DNA for the CDR3: TGTGCCAGCAGCCTACAGGTCACACCCAGCGAGCAGTACTTC. It is translated as CASSLQVTPSEQYF.

This clonotype was counted many times. The V call is TRBV20-1, the J call TRBJ1-5; TRBD1 matches at 9 bases. The CDR3 has 12 amino acids. With 6 bases clipped from V and 5 bases from J, the junction kept 2 bases outside the gene matches. The V gene's germline CDR1 is DFQATT and CDR2 SNEGSKA (reference sequence). CDR3 residues: CSARQGDQPQHF. The CDR3 nucleotides are TGCAGTGCCAGACAGGGGGATCAGCCCCAGCATTTT.

This clonotype was seen many times. The chain uses TRBV7-9 and TRBJ2-7; D is ambiguous. Germline V gives CDR1 SEHNR, CDR2 FQNEAQ (reference sequence). The CDR3 spans 14 residues. The ends were cut back, 5 bases at V and 3 bases at J, with 14 bases in the middle. The CDR3 region is CASSPDTKGYEQYV. The CDR3, as DNA: TGTGCCAGCAGCCCCGACACGAAAGGCTACGAGCAGTACGTC.

This clonotype was seen many times. The rearrangement joins TRBV5-1 to TRBJ2-3; possibly TRBD2 for D (6 bases). The CDR3 consists of 14 residues. The germline CDR1 and CDR2 sequences are SGHRS and YFSETQ. The germline V and J ends were trimmed by 1 base and 3 bases, with 9 bases remaining between them. CDR3 sequence reads: CASSLRGTTDTQYF. CDR3 coding DNA: TGCGCCAGCAGCTTGCGGGGGACTACAGATACGCAGTATTTT. Filled out from reference TRBV5-1 and TRBJ2-3, the complete variable domain reads KAGVTQTPRYLIKTRGQQVTLSCSPISGHRSVSWYQQTPGQGLQFLFEYFSETQRNKGNFPGRFSGRQFSNSRSEMNVSTLELGDSALYLCASSLRGTTDTQYFGPGTRLTVL.

This clonotype was detected ten times or more. This chain uses TRBV27 with TRBJ1-6; the D is unclear. Germline lookup yields CDR1 MNHEY and CDR2 SMNVEV (reference sequence). The CDR3 runs 16 residues. V was clipped by 3 bases and J by 7 bases, with 16 bases between them. The CDR3 DNA sequence: TGTGCCAGCAGTTTCTACCGCTCAGGCTCCAATTCACCCCTCCACTTT. It translates to CASSFYRSGSNSPLHF.